This T cell receptor (beta chain) stems from a study of T cells in Graves' hyperthyroidism and ophthalmopathy. CDR3 length equals 16 residues. Looked up from germline, CDR1 is LNHDA and CDR2 is SQIVND (reference sequence). Trimming took off 7 bases at V and 0 bases at J, with 17 bases between the two ends. Ten or more counts support this clonotype. Amplification of TCR beta CDR3 regions used RNA as the template. The HTBI primer set served for first-round RT-PCR of the TCR CDR3. One entry per CDR3 protein, called by TCRdb with MiXCR from the multiplex PCR reads. Here the sample spans under 450,000 distinct CDR3 sequences, about a sixth being singletons.

Specimen: blood. This sequence was found in a woman younger than 45 with Graves' hyperthyroidism that later progressed to Graves' ophthalmopathy. The chain recombines TRBV19 with TRBJ2-3; D is uncertain. The chain's CDR3 is CASTLYSKLSTDTQYF. CDR3 nucleotides: TGTGCCAGTACCCTCTACAGCAAGCTTAGCACAGATACGCAGTATTTT.